These 10 T cell receptor beta chains share one sample of origin, sequenced in a study of T cell clones after liver transplantation. Using immunoSEQ multiplex PCR, the repertoire was profiled, and TCRdb retains in-frame clones only, with some absent. This sample has tens of thousands of clones; about 64% occur once, and the top ten carry over 14%. The input for sequencing was CD4+ T cells from blood, taken before liver transplant. The source of these receptors is a human donor who received a liver transplant.

The gene calls are TRBV10-3 and TRBJ1-1; 10 positions agree with TRBD1. The CDR3 sequence is 15 residues long. CDR1 is ENHRY, CDR2 SYGVKD, per germline. V gave up 6 bases and J gave up 0 bases; unmatched junction bases: 4. The CDR3: CAIRGTGVMNTEAFF. CDR3 nucleotides: TGTGCCATCAGGGGGACAGGGGTGATGAACACTGAAGCTTTCTTT.

The sample holds many counts of this clone. This chain uses TRBV6-1 with TRBJ2-7; 8 nucleotides line up with TRBD1. V lost 3 bases to trimming and J lost 0 bases; unmatched junction nucleotides: 7. The CDR3 sequence is 16 residues long. From germline, CDR1 is MNHNS and CDR2 SASEGT. The CDR3, as DNA: TGTGCCAGCAGTGACCCAGGGGGCGTCAGCTCCTACGAGCAGTACTTC. Protein sequence: CASSDPGGVSSYEQYF.

The chain carries TRBV10-3 and TRBJ2-5; possible D gene TRBD1, 5 bases. The germline CDR1 and CDR2 sequences are ENHRY and SYGVKD. With 9 bases removed from V and 5 bases from J, the gap between germline ends came to 13 bases. The CDR3 has 12 amino acids. DNA for the CDR3: TGTGCCATTAGGACATTGGAGGAGACCCAGTACTTC. Protein: CAIRTLEETQYF.

The chain has TRBV14 and TRBJ1-6, with D tentatively TRBD1 (5 bases). Germline CDR1 is SGHDN and CDR2 is FVKESK. Between the trimmed V and J ends, which lost 4 bases and 10 bases, there was a span of 11 bases. The CDR3 spans 13 residues. The DNA for the CDR3 is TGTGCCAGCAGCCTTCAGGGCACCTCACCCCTCCACTTT. Translating gives CASSLQGTSPLHF.

The chain joins TRBV6-5 to TRBJ1-2; possibly TRBD1 for D (5 bases). In germline, CDR1 is MNHEY, CDR2 SVGAGI. The V gene lost 6 bases and the J gene lost 4 bases, with 12 bases spanning the gap. The CDR3 extends over 13 amino acids. This CDR3 is CASREEGSYGYTF. The CDR3, as DNA: TGTGCCAGCAGGGAGGAGGGGAGCTATGGCTACACCTTC.

J is TRBJ2-4 and V is TRBV11-3, with 7 bases aligning to TRBD1. The CDR3 has 13 residues. Germline CDR1 and CDR2: SGHNT and YENEEA. Trimming cost V 2 bases and J 7 bases; bases outside gene matches: 2. CDR3 nucleotide sequence: TGTGCCAGCAGCTTAACACAGGGGAACATTCAGTACTTC. Protein product: CASSLTQGNIQYF.

The CDR3: CASSQEVTTGIYTQYF. The CDR3 DNA reads TGCGCCAGCAGCCAAGAAGTGACGACAGGGATATATACGCAGTATTTT. The rearrangement joins TRBV4-1 to TRBJ2-3, with 7 bases that match TRBD1. V lost 0 bases and J lost 7; bases outside the gene matches: 10. Germline values: CDR1 MGHRA, CDR2 YSYEKL. The CDR3 consists of 16 residues.

The chain employs TRBV19 and TRBJ1-1, with 7 nucleotides matching TRBD1. Germline-derived CDR1 and CDR2 are LNHDA and SQIVND (reference sequence). Germline trimming cut 6 bases from V and 4 bases from J; bases unmatched to any gene: 17. The length of the CDR3 is 17 residues. CDR3 sequence (DNA): TGTGCCAGTAGGGCGCTACAGGGGCGGACTCGTACCACTGAAGCTTTCTTT. Its protein is CASRALQGRTRTTEAFF. Combining the CDR3 with reference TRBV19 and TRBJ1-1 gives the whole variable domain DGGITQSPKYLFRKEGQNVTLSCEQNLNHDAMYWYRQDPGQGLRLIYYSQIVNDFQKGDIAEGYSVSREKKESFPLTVTSAQKNPTAFYLCASRALQGRTRTTEAFFGQGTRLTVV.

This clone has a handful of counts. The V call is TRBV7-2, the J call TRBJ1-4, with D possibly matching TRBD1 (5 bases). The CDR3 length is 17 residues. Germline V lookup: CDR1 SGHTA, CDR2 FQGNSA. V was cut by 6 bases and J by 4 bases, with 21 bases left in between. CDR3 nucleotide sequence: TGTGCCAGCAGGATGGGTGACAGTCCCCGAAGTAATGAAAAACTGTTTTTT. It is translated as CASRMGDSPRSNEKLFF.

This clone was counted a single time. This chain uses TRBV6-1 with TRBJ2-7; D is perhaps TRBD2 (6 bases). CDR3 length equals 12 residues. V gave up 8 bases and J gave up 2 bases, with 10 bases separating them. Per germline, CDR1 MNHNS and CDR2 SASEGT. The chain's CDR3 is CASSGDAYEQYF. In nucleotides, the CDR3 is TGTGCCAGCTCGGGGGATGCCTACGAGCAGTACTTC.